What follows are 8 T cell receptor beta chains derived from one specimen sequenced in a study of post-analysis software for immune sequencing data. What these receptors recognize is not known. Study-wide results and limits: With TRBV5-6, TRBV5-1 and TRBV20-1 included, about 5 TRBV segments were more frequent in patients than in controls.

TCR beta libraries were prepared from cDNA with unique molecular identifiers. Using its own MiXCR run on the PCR reads, TCRdb lists one record per CDR3 protein. The sample lists 600,000 to 700,000 distinct CDR3 sequences, 55% to 60% seen once, with around 10% in the top ten. Sequencing was done on a sample of blood. The receptor source for this set is a girl aged 2 to 9 with multiple sclerosis.

The CDR3 coding sequence is TGTGCCAGCAGTTATCTAGCCAAAAACATTCAGTACTTC. The encoded protein is CASSYLAKNIQYF. The chain is built from TRBV6-2 or TRBV6-3 and TRBJ2-4; the D is unclear. The CDR3 has 13 residues. The germline gives CDR1 MNHEY, CDR2 SVGEGT. V was trimmed by 3 bases and J by 0 bases, leaving 3 bases between them.

The genes are TRBV24-1 and TRBJ1-2; D gene unclear. The germline V gene encodes CDR1 KGHDR and CDR2 SFDVKD. V was pared by 4 bases and J by 2 bases, with 10 bases between. This CDR3 comprises 14 residues. The chain's CDR3 is CATSEAGKNYGYTF. CDR3 DNA sequence: TGTGCCACCAGTGAGGCCGGGAAAAACTATGGCTACACCTTC.

The CDR3 nucleotides read TGTGCCAGCAGCTTTTCCCCTCTACAGCGGGGGGGAAGCCATGAGCAGTTCTTC. The encoded protein is CASSFSPLQRGGSHEQFF. The chain has TRBV11-2 and TRBJ2-1, with 10 bases that match TRBD2. This CDR3 has 18 amino acids. In germline, CDR1 is SGHAT, CDR2 FQNNGV. J gave up 8 bases and V 3 bases, and 16 bases lay outside the gene matches.

This clonotype was seen more than once but under ten times. The chain recombines TRBV3-1 with TRBJ2-7; D is unclear. The germline V gene has CDR1 LGHDT and CDR2 YNNKEL (reference sequence). The germline V and J ends were trimmed by 1 base and 0 bases, with 7 bases remaining between them. This CDR3 has 14 residues. The CDR3 DNA reads as TGTGCCAGCAGCCAAGGAGTCAGCTCCTACGAGCAGTACTTC. It specifies CASSQGVSSYEQYF.

V and J are TRBV27 and TRBJ2-2, with 10 bases that match TRBD1. Germline V gene sequence: CDR1 MNHEY, CDR2 SMNVEV (reference sequence). V lost 6 bases and J lost 1; bases outside the gene matches: 8. The CDR3 spans 17 residues. The CDR3 nucleotides are TGTGCCAGCAGCCCGGACAGGGGGTCCCAGAACACCGGGGAGCTGTTTTTT. Translating it yields CASSPDRGSQNTGELFF.

This clonotype has a handful of counts. J is TRBJ2-1 and V is TRBV28; 8 nucleotides align to TRBD1. The germline V gene has CDR1 MDHEN and CDR2 SYDVKM. This CDR3 is built from 15 residues. The junction had 8 bases not matched to a gene; V was cut back by 2 bases and J by 8 bases. In DNA, the CDR3 is TGTGCCAGCAGTTTAGGAGCACAGGGGGGAGATGAGCAGTTCTTC. Translation: CASSLGAQGGDEQFF.

The V call is TRBV5-6, the J call TRBJ2-1, with D perhaps being TRBD1 or TRBD2 (5 bases each). Looked up from germline, CDR1 is SGHDT and CDR2 is YYEEEE. CDR3 length: 15 residues. V dropped 0 bases and J dropped 3 bases, with 10 bases sitting between them. The CDR3 nucleotides are TGTGCCAGCAGCTTGGCCGGGACCCTCTACAATGAGCAGTTCTTC. Translating it yields CASSLAGTLYNEQFF.

The chain couples TRBV7-9 to TRBJ2-1, with D unresolved. The CDR3 is 15 residues long. V was pared by 4 bases and J by 5 bases, with 15 bases between. CDR1 is SEHNR and CDR2 is FQNEAQ in the germline V gene (reference sequence). CDR3 sequence reads: CASSSQLRRDNEQFF. The CDR3 DNA reads TGTGCCAGCAGCTCCCAACTGCGAAGAGACAATGAGCAGTTCTTC.